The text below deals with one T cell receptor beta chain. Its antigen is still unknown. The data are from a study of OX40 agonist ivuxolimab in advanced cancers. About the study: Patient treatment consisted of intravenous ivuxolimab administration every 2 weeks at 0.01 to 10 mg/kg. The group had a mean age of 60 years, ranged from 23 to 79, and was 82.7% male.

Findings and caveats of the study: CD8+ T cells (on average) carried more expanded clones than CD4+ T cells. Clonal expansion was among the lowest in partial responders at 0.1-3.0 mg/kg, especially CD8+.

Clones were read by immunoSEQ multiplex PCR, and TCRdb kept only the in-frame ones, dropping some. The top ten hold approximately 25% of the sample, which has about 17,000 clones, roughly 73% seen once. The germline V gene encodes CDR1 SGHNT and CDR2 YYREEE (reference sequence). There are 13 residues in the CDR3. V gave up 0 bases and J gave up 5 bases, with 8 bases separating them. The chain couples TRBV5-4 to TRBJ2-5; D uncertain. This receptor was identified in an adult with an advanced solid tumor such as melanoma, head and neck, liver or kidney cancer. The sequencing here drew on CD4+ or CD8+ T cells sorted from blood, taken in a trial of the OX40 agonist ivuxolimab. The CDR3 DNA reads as TGTGCCAGCAGCTTGGAGCCTTTGGAGACCCAGTACTTC. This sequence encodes CASSLEPLETQYF.